The TCR beta chain under discussion was sequenced for a study of blood T cell repertoires in COVID-19. Study-level information: The United States, Italy and Spain were the sources of the acute and convalescent COVID-19 samples.

Measured with immunoSEQ multiplex PCR; TCRdb has only the in-frame clones, and not every one. This sample carries tens of thousands of clones, over 80% of them seen once, and the ten largest clones take over 2%. With V trimmed by 0 bases and J by 4 bases, 1 base remained unmatched. The CDR3 covers 14 residues. Germline CDR1 and CDR2: SGHRS and YFSETQ. V is TRBV5-1 and J is TRBJ1-2, with 9 bases identical to TRBD1. The clonotype comes from a man older than 75 with active or convalescent COVID-19. The sequenced sample was peripheral blood. The CDR3 reads CASSLGDRAYGYTF. The CDR3 DNA is TGCGCCAGCAGCTTGGGGGACAGGGCCTATGGCTACACCTTC.